This is a list of T cell receptor beta chains from one sample in a study of cytotoxic CD8 clonotypes in ibrutinib-treated CLL. Assay used: immunoSEQ multiplex PCR; TCRdb lists only in-frame clones, some missing. The sample holds about 130,000 clones, around four fifths seen once. Sequenced here: PBMCs, sampled after 24 months of ibrutinib treatment. These receptors were collected from a human donor with chronic lymphocytic leukemia. The CDR3 runs from the conserved cysteine through the conserved F or W. A D gene is named only where the DNA matches it firmly. Clone sizes are given selectively: once, few, many, or a class where the clone is expanded.

TRBV5-4,.,.,TRBJ1-1,TGTGCCAGCACCTTCGGGGGGTCGGGCACTGAAGCTTTCTTT,CASTFGGSGTEAFF
TRBV30,.,TRBD2,TRBJ2-3,TGTGCCTGGGGGGAGCTAGCGGGCCTATACACAGATACGCAGTATTTT,CAWGELAGLYTDTQYF
TRBV5-1,.,.,TRBJ2-7,TGCGCCAGCAGCTTGGCCTTGGGCTACGAGCAGTACTTC,CASSLALGYEQYF
TRBV11-2,.,.,TRBJ1-5,TGTGCCAGCAGTCCGGTCGGGGGCCTCAATCAGCCCCAGCATTTT,CASSPVGGLNQPQHF
TRBV19,.,TRBD1,TRBJ1-6,TGTGCCAGTAGTCCAAACAGGGGCTCCTATAATTCACCCCTCCACTTT,CASSPNRGSYNSPLHF
TRBV18,.,.,TRBJ2-1,TGTGCCAGCTCACCGTTCAGGGAAGATGAGCAGTTCTTC,CASSPFREDEQFF
TRBV25-1,.,.,TRBJ1-2,TGTGCCAGCAGTGAATGGAAGGGTGTGGGCTATGGCTACACCTTC,CASSEWKGVGYGYTF
TRBV19,.,.,TRBJ1-5,TGTGCCAGTAGCCAGGGGTTTAATCAGCCCCAGCATTTT,CASSQGFNQPQHF
TRBV5-1,few,TRBD2,TRBJ2-5,TGCGCCAGCAGAGAAACGCCGGCTAGCGGTAAAGAGACCCAGTACTTC,CASRETPASGKETQYF
TRBV27,.,TRBD1,TRBJ1-1,TGTGCCAGCAGCATAGCCCGGGGACAGCAGAACACTGAAGCTTTCTTT,CASSIARGQQNTEAFF
TRBV7-6,.,.,TRBJ2-2,TGTGCCAGCAGCCGGTTTCACACCGGGGAGCTGTTTTTT,CASSRFHTGELFF
TRBV10-2,.,TRBD1,TRBJ1-3,TGCGCCAGCTGGGACAGGGCCTCTGGAAACACCATATATTTT,CASWDRASGNTIYF
TRBV28,.,.,TRBJ1-5,TGTGCCAGCAGACACCGGGCCAAGCGGGGGCAGCCCCAGCATTTT,CASRHRAKRGQPQHF
TRBV11-2,.,.,TRBJ2-1,TGTGCCAGCAGCTTAGTGGGGTTGTGGAACAATGAGCAGTTCTTC,CASSLVGLWNNEQFF
TRBV7-2,.,TRBD1,TRBJ1-5,TGTGCCAGCAGCTCCGGGACAGTTAGCAATCAGCCCCAGCATTTT,CASSSGTVSNQPQHF
TRBV7-2,.,.,TRBJ1-3,TGTGCCAGCAGCCGGGACACCTCTGGAAACACCATATATTTT,CASSRDTSGNTIYF
TRBV11-3,.,.,TRBJ1-2,TGTGCCAGCAGCCCAAAGGGACGGAACTATGGCTACACCTTC,CASSPKGRNYGYTF
TRBV5-1,.,.,TRBJ2-7,TGCGCCAGCAGCGGTCAGGGAGGTTTCAACGAGCAGTACTTC,CASSGQGGFNEQYF
TRBV18,.,TRBD1,TRBJ1-1,TGTGCCAGCTCACCGTGGGGACAGGGCACTGAAGCTTTCTTT,CASSPWGQGTEAFF
TRBV11-1,.,.,TRBJ1-1,TGTGCCAGCAGCTTAGAGACAGCCATGAACACTGAAGCTTTCTTT,CASSLETAMNTEAFF
TRBV27,.,.,TRBJ2-3,TGTGCCAGCAGTTTATCGTTCAGGGTGGATACGCAGTATTTT,CASSLSFRVDTQYF
TRBV6-1,.,TRBD1,TRBJ1-1,TGTGCCAGCAGTGTTGATGGACAGGGGGCGCGGAACACTGAAGCTTTCTTT,CASSVDGQGARNTEAFF
TRBV18,few,.,TRBJ1-2,TGTGCCAGCTCACCAACAACGGCAGGGAACTATGGCTACACCTTC,CASSPTTAGNYGYTF
TRBV14,.,.,TRBJ2-7,TGTGCCAGCAGCCCGACGCTATGGGGCACCGCCTATTACGAGCAGTACTTC,CASSPTLWGTAYYEQYF
TRBV10-3,.,TRBD2,TRBJ2-7,TGTGCCATCAGCGCCGGGACTAGTAGGGGGGGGAATTACGAGCAGTACTTC,CAISAGTSRGGNYEQYF
TRBV19,.,TRBD1,TRBJ2-7,TGTGCCAGTAGTATCACGGGACAGAGCTACGAGCAGTACTTC,CASSITGQSYEQYF
TRBV27,few,.,TRBJ1-6,TGTGCCAGCAGTCCACTCCGACCTAGCGGGCATAATTCACCCCTCCACTTT,CASSPLRPSGHNSPLHF
TRBV5-4,.,TRBD1,TRBJ2-6,TGTGCCGGTAGGAGAGGGGGCGCGTATTCTGGGGCCAACGTCCTGACTTTC,CAGRRGGAYSGANVLTF
TRBV2,.,TRBD1,TRBJ1-5,TGTGCCAGCAGTGGGGGTACAGGGGGCGGTCAGCCCCAGCATTTT,CASSGGTGGGQPQHF
TRBV7-9,.,.,TRBJ1-1,TGTGCCAGCAGCTTAGTCTGGCCGAGCACTGAAGCTTTCTTT,CASSLVWPSTEAFF
TRBV5-1,.,.,TRBJ2-2,TGCGCCAGCAGCAACAAACTAAGGACAGCGTTCACCGGGGAGCTGTTTTTT,CASSNKLRTAFTGELFF
TRBV7-3,once,.,TRBJ2-2,TGTGCCAGCAGCTTAAACGGACGGATGAACACCGGGGAGCTGTTTTTT,CASSLNGRMNTGELFF
TRBV6-5,.,TRBD1,TRBJ2-1,TGTGCCAGCAGCTATGACAGGGATTCCTACAATGAGCAGTTCTTC,CASSYDRDSYNEQFF
TRBV25-1,.,.,TRBJ2-2,TGTGCCAGCGGTGAGGTACTCAACGGACCCGGGGAGCTGTTTTTT,CASGEVLNGPGELFF
TRBV7-2,.,.,TRBJ1-1,TGTGCCAGCAGCTCAATAGGAACAGGGAAGAACACTGAAGCTTTCTTT,CASSSIGTGKNTEAFF
TRBV28,.,.,TRBJ2-7,TGTGCCAGTACCGATCCTGCCTCCTACGAGCAGTACTTC,CASTDPASYEQYF
TRBV7-2,.,TRBD2,TRBJ2-3,TGTGCCAGCAGCTCGCAGCGGGGGGGTGTAGATACGCAGTATTTT,CASSSQRGGVDTQYF
TRBV19,.,.,TRBJ1-5,TGTGCCAGTAGTACTCCCGACAAGTATCAGCCCCAGCATTTT,CASSTPDKYQPQHF
TRBV5-1,.,.,TRBJ2-2,TGCGCCAGCAGCGCGGACATACGGGGGGAGCTGTTTTTT,CASSADIRGELFF
TRBV28,.,.,TRBJ2-2,TGTGCCAGCAGTGCCCCGGACGTGTTCATCACCGGGGAGCTGTTTTTT,CASSAPDVFITGELFF
TRBV5-4,few,TRBD1,TRBJ1-2,TGTGCCAGCAGCTCCCGGGACAGCTATGGCTACACCTTC,CASSSRDSYGYTF
TRBV28,.,.,TRBJ1-4,TGTGCCAGCAGCGACGGACAGCGTAATGAAAAACTGTTTTTT,CASSDGQRNEKLFF
TRBV27,few,TRBD1,TRBJ1-2,TGTGCCAGCAGTAAGTGGACAGGGGGCGACTATGGCTACACCTTC,CASSKWTGGDYGYTF
TRBV7-9,.,TRBD1,TRBJ2-7,TGTGCCAGCAGCCTAATCGGACAGGGTCCCTACGAGCAGTACTTC,CASSLIGQGPYEQYF
TRBV19,.,TRBD1,TRBJ1-2,TGTGCCACTAAGGACAGGGTTGGTTATGGCTACACCTTC,CATKDRVGYGYTF
TRBV27,.,.,TRBJ1-5,TGTGCCAGCAGTATGAAGACATATAGCAATCAGCCCCAGCATTTT,CASSMKTYSNQPQHF
TRBV19,.,.,TRBJ1-2,TGTGCCAGTAGTACCCTAGAAATTCCTAACTATGGCTACACCTTC,CASSTLEIPNYGYTF
TRBV11-2,.,.,TRBJ2-1,TGTGCCAGCAGCTCCCCCTCGGGAATCGGCAATGAGCAGTTCTTC,CASSSPSGIGNEQFF
TRBV5-1,.,.,TRBJ2-3,TGCGCCAGCAGCGCCGGCACAGGGGGGGTGGCAGATACGCAGTATTTT,CASSAGTGGVADTQYF
TRBV11-2,.,.,TRBJ1-3,TGTGCCAGCAGCCTAATACAGGGATATGGAAACACCATATATTTT,CASSLIQGYGNTIYF
TRBV19,.,.,TRBJ1-2,TGTGCCAGTAGTATGTCACTCTATGGCTACACCTTC,CASSMSLYGYTF
TRBV30,.,.,TRBJ1-6,TGTGCCTGGAGTCTGGGCAATTCACCCCTCCACTTT,CAWSLGNSPLHF
TRBV7-8,.,TRBD2,TRBJ2-1,TGTGCCAGCAGCACCCTTAGCGGGGGGGCGTACAATGAGCAGTTCTTC,CASSTLSGGAYNEQFF
TRBV30,few,TRBD1,TRBJ1-1,TGTGCCTGGATGCGGCAGGGGGCGGCTGAAGCTTTCTTT,CAWMRQGAAEAFF
TRBV5-1,.,.,TRBJ1-2,TGCGCCAGCAGCTCCCTGATTAACTATGGCTACACCTTC,CASSSLINYGYTF
TRBV9,.,.,TRBJ1-1,TGTGCCAGCAGCGTAGCTCCGGGTCCCGGAGGGGGAGCTTTCTTT,CASSVAPGPGGGAFF
TRBV6-4,.,.,TRBJ2-1,TGTGCCAGCAGTTCAGAAACAGGGTCGGATGAGCAGTTCTTC,CASSSETGSDEQFF
TRBV7-7,few,TRBD1,TRBJ2-7,TGTGCCAGCAGCTTGGGACAGGGCCTAGGCGAGCAGTACTTC,CASSLGQGLGEQYF
TRBV7-2,.,TRBD1,TRBJ1-2,TGTGCCAGCAGCTTATTAGGACAGGATCCCCTTAACTATGGCTACACCTTC,CASSLLGQDPLNYGYTF